This T cell receptor (beta chain) comes out of a study of siplizumab effects on memory and regulatory T cells. Findings and limits, study-wide: Unstimulated naive T cells seemed to show more diversity than memory cells did, and they also seemed to be among the major contributors to the alloresponse. About 75-95% of proliferating CD4+ or CD8+ clones had no assignable naive or memory phenotype. The study found that mappable alloreactive CD4+ clones averaged roughly 70% Treg-derived with siplizumab and roughly 27% in controls. Siplizumab significantly reduced alloreactive sequences traceable to unstimulated CD4+ memory cells.

This CDR3 is built from 13 residues. With 7 bases removed from V and 1 base from J, the gap between germline ends came to 9 bases. Germline V gene data show CDR1 as SNHLY and CDR2 as FYNNEI. The sample holds one count of this clone. The antigen remains unidentified. The repertoire was sequenced with immunoSEQ multiplex PCR; TCRdb's copy has only in-frame clones and lacks some. The table records under 150,000 clones, about 95% of them present only once. Material: non-Treg CD4+ T cells sorted from blood. The chain has TRBV2 and TRBJ2-3; D call uncertain. The TCR sequence derives from a human donor in good health. The CDR3 sequence is CASNRQGTDTQYF. The CDR3 DNA reads TGTGCCAGCAACCGACAAGGCACAGATACGCAGTATTTT.